This T cell receptor (beta chain) was recorded in a study of CD8+ T cells in alopecia areata (dated by TCRdb to 2016 to 2019). With respect to the entire study: Treated patients were enrolled in an open-label pilot trial of oral tofacitinib, 5 to 10 mg twice daily, for moderate-to-severe alopecia areata. Tofacitinib was given for 6 to 18 months, followed by 6 months of follow-up off drug to assess delayed response and recurrence. In both human patients and the C3H/HeJ mouse model, the study applied high-throughput TCRbeta sequencing to look at T cell clonal expansion in alopecia areata. In humans, TCRbeta sequencing was performed on scalp tissue and on sorted CD4+ and CD8+ peripheral blood T cells from healthy controls and from patients with patchy or totalis/universalis alopecia areata. Tofacitinib-treated patients had biopsies at baseline and at 4 and 24 weeks of treatment, with a later scalp biopsy in several patients. Scalp clonality was compared among normal scalp (n=4), patchy alopecia areata scalp (n=8), and alopecia totalis/universalis scalp (n=8). RNA was extracted with the PAXgene miRNA kit for fixed scalp, the miRNeasy kit for PBMCs, and the RNeasy kit for mouse skin. TCRbeta CDR3 regions were amplified by immunoSEQ multiplex PCR using 35 Vbeta forward and 13 Jbeta reverse primers.

In the paper's terms, the time point label means: baseline before oral tofacitinib. Peripheral blood and lesional scalp punch biopsies were obtained from patients with alopecia areata. PBMCs were isolated by density centrifugation and stained for CD3, CD4 and CD8, and CD4+ and CD8+ T cells were sorted on a FACSAria. This clone came up a few times. The specificity of this receptor is unknown. Within one base of it there is no much larger clone, and no base qualities were kept. Reading the germline V gene gives CDR1 MGHRA and CDR2 YSYEKL. CDR3 length: 16 amino acids, cysteine to phenylalanine. The retained sequence is limited to the CDR3, 48 bases, with the frame set at the first base. For this chain, trimming is 0 bases at the V end and 5 bases at the J end, and the number of junction bases without a gene match is 3. Broader findings and caveats from the paper: Compared with normal scalp, lesional scalp had higher clonality and more expanded CD8+ clones, particularly in alopecia totalis/universalis, a pattern that suggests antigenic drive. Resident alphabeta T cells in normal human skin are also sequenced, complicating scalp TCR repertoire analysis, unlike mouse skin dominated by gammadelta T cells. TCR sequences shared between patients were less clear than in mice, possibly partly because of HLA diversity in the patient population.

Library prep was done by the immunoSEQ multiplex PCR assay. For TCR sequencing, RNA was extracted from every sample and reverse transcribed into cDNA to serve as template. SuperScript III was used for first-strand cDNA synthesis, primed with a 2:1 mix of oligo-dT and random hexamers. A synthetic immune receptor repertoire was used to gauge amplification bias, and whatever bias remained was removed computationally. The paper's processing steps were these. Raw reads were preprocessed to remove errors, and CDR3 was defined according to IMGT conventions as the region from the conserved cysteine to phenylalanine. Clonality was computed as 1 minus the Shannon entropy, with the entropy normalized by log2 of the number of productive unique TCRs. CD4 or CD8 identity of scalp clones was inferred by cross-referencing scalp TCRbeta sequences with sorted blood CD4 and CD8 repertoires. TCRdb stores this immuneACCESS table with in-frame sequences only. Part of the clones is absent; in the studies checked, under half of the shortfall reflects unresolved V genes, and no reason is known for the rest. Clone size and the V and J calls come from that table; the DNA yielded D and trimming. This sample lists about 120,000 clones; around 49% were detected once. The leading ten clones occupy around 20% of the sample.

The sequence is built from TRBV4-1 and TRBJ2-5; the central 13 bases match TRBD2. The clonotype comes from a human donor with alopecia areata. The sample here was CD8+ T cells sorted from blood, taken at week 0. The nucleotide sequence is given as TGCGCCAGCAGCCAAGAATGGGGACTAGCGGGGGAGACCCAGTACTTC. Translation gives CASSQEWGLAGETQYF.